This TCR beta chain is from a study of blood T cell repertoires in COVID-19. Overall study context: The origin of the acute and convalescent COVID-19 samples was the United States, Italy and Spain. Sample material is recorded as cDNA or gDNA derived from T cells, B-cell-depleted T cells, or PBMCs.

This clone is a singleton in its sample. Per the original data handling: How many nucleated cells were present was estimated from reference gene primer amplification. Sequenced by immunoSEQ multiplex PCR; TCRdb stores in-frame clones only, minus some. The D gene and trimming were derived from the DNA, and the V and J assignments and clone size from that table. This table has some 150,000 clones, about nine tenths appearing once. Germline V gene data show CDR1 as SGHAT and CDR2 as FQNNGV. This CDR3 is 17 amino acids long. Trimming removed 5 bases from V and 4 bases from J; junction bases left unmatched: 13.

The rearrangement uses TRBV11-2 and TRBJ2-2; the match to TRBD1 covers 7 bases. The receptor was derived from a man aged 45 to 65 with active COVID-19. The sequencing sample was made of peripheral blood. DNA for the CDR3: TGTGCCAGCAGCCCCCCCTGGGGCAGGGGGAGCACCGGGGAGCTGTTTTTT. Its translation is CASSPPWGRGSTGELFF.